The 10 T cell receptor beta chains reported below all come from one sample, sequenced in a study of PD-L1 blockade in urothelial cancer (dated by TCRdb to 2017 to 2019). The time point label on this specimen signifies: pretreatment peripheral blood. Library method: the immunoSEQ multiplex PCR assay. As stored in TCRdb, this immuneACCESS dataset retains in-frame rearrangements with V and J assigned. A fraction of the clones does not appear; measured against another copy, unresolved V genes explain less than half of the discrepancy, and the remainder lacks a known reason. The sample contains tens of thousands of clones, 87% of them found a single time. 14% to 15% of the sample comes from the top ten. Sequencing was performed on PBMCs, taken around atezolizumab (anti-PD-L1) treatment. The receptors here all came from an older woman with urothelial cancer.

The chain couples TRBV29-1 to TRBJ1-1, with D perhaps TRBD1 (6 bases). CDR3 length: 13 amino acids. In germline, CDR1 is SQVTM, CDR2 ANQGSEA. V dropped 6 bases and J dropped 4 bases, with 15 bases sitting between them. DNA of the CDR3: TGCAGCGTGTTAACAGGGTGGGGCACTGAAGCTTTCTTT. As protein: CSVLTGWGTEAFF.

V gene TRBV5-6 combines with J gene TRBJ2-5; possible D gene TRBD1, 5 bases. The CDR3 runs to 14 residues. Per germline, CDR1 SGHDT and CDR2 YYEEEE. V was trimmed by 1 base and J by 7 bases, leaving 14 bases between them. The CDR3 sequence: CASSLSSTQGTQYF. CDR3 DNA: TGTGCCAGCAGCTTGTCCTCCACCCAGGGGACCCAGTACTTC.

The V gene is TRBV6-4, the J gene TRBJ2-1, with TRBD2 identical over 10 bases. Germline CDR1 is MRHNA and CDR2 is SNTAGT. The ends lost 0 bases at V and 0 bases at J; junction bases unmatched: 5. The CDR3 sequence is 18 residues long. CDR3 nucleotide sequence: TGTGCCAGCAGTGACTCGATTAGCGGGGGGACCTCCTACAATGAGCAGTTCTTC. It encodes CASSDSISGGTSYNEQFF.

The chain is built from TRBV18 and TRBJ1-1; a weak D match, TRBD1 (6 bases). V dropped 4 bases and J dropped 3 bases, with 9 bases sitting between them. The V gene's germline CDR1 is KGHSH and CDR2 LQKENI. The CDR3 runs to 13 residues. CDR3 amino acids: CASSLTGYTEAFF. CDR3 coding DNA: TGTGCCAGCTCACTAACAGGGTACACTGAAGCTTTCTTT.

The chain has TRBV7-9 and TRBJ1-5; maybe TRBD1 (6 bases). V was trimmed by 2 bases and J by 5 bases, leaving 16 bases between them. Germline CDR1 is SEHNR and CDR2 is FQNEAQ (reference sequence). This CDR3 region has 16 residues. This CDR3 reads CASSLHDRGADQPQHF. The CDR3 DNA follows: TGTGCCAGCAGCTTACATGATCGGGGGGCTGATCAGCCCCAGCATTTT. The whole variable domain, remainder taken from reference TRBV7-9 and TRBJ1-5, is DTGVSQNPRHKITKRGQNVTFRCDPISEHNRLYWYRQTLGQGPEFLTYFQNEAQLEKSRLLSDRFSAERPKGSFSTLEIQRTEQGDSAMYLCASSLHDRGADQPQHFGDGTRLSIL.

The chain joins TRBV5-5 to TRBJ2-1, with TRBD2 identical over 8 bases. CDR1 is SGHKS and CDR2 is YYEKEE in the germline V gene (reference sequence). The CDR3 spans 15 residues. V lost 5 bases to trimming and J lost 1 base; unmatched junction nucleotides: 5. The CDR3 protein is CASRPGLDSYNEQFF. In DNA, the CDR3 is TGTGCCAGCAGACCGGGACTAGATTCCTACAATGAGCAGTTCTTC.

The V gene is TRBV5-1, the J gene TRBJ2-7; 12 bases fit TRBD2. Looked up from germline, CDR1 is SGHRS and CDR2 is YFSETQ. This CDR3 has 18 residues. With 4 bases clipped from V and 0 bases from J, the junction kept 11 bases outside the gene matches. CDR3: CASSMLGLAGLSSYEQYF. The CDR3 DNA reads TGCGCCAGCAGCATGTTAGGACTAGCGGGGCTTAGCTCCTACGAGCAGTACTTC.

The V gene is TRBV2, the J gene TRBJ1-3; 7 bases match TRBD1. V lost 5 bases, J lost 0 bases, and 1 base stayed unmatched. The CDR3 runs 14 residues. In germline, CDR1 is SNHLY, CDR2 FYNNEI. The CDR3 reads CASSSGGSGNTIYF. The DNA for the CDR3 is TGTGCCAGCAGTTCAGGGGGCTCTGGAAACACCATATATTTT. Using reference TRBV2 and TRBJ1-3 for the parts outside the CDR3, the full variable domain is EPEVTQTPSHQVTQMGQEVILRCVPISNHLYFYWYRQILGQKVEFLVSFYNNEISEKSEIFDDQFSVERPDGSNFTLKIRSTKLEDSAMYFCASSSGGSGNTIYFGEGSWLTVV.

J is TRBJ1-6 and V is TRBV7-8; the match to TRBD1 covers 7 bases. CDR1 and CDR2 from the germline V gene are SGHVS and FQNEAQ. Trimming at V came to 5 bases and at J to 7 bases, leaving 8 bases not matched to a gene. The length of the CDR3 is 15 residues. CDR3 in DNA: TGTGCCAGCAGCGCAAGACAGGGTGGGAATTCACCCCTCCACTTT. It yields the protein CASSARQGGNSPLHF.

In its sample, this clone was seen many times. This rearrangement joins TRBV7-8 to TRBJ2-5; 10 nucleotides align to TRBD1. CDR3 length: 14 residues. From germline, CDR1 is SGHVS and CDR2 FQNEAQ. V shed 5 bases and J 4 bases; nucleotides not matched to a gene: 4. In nucleotides, the CDR3 is TGTGCCAGCAGCAGAGGGGACAGGGGAGAGACCCAGTACTTC. Residues: CASSRGDRGETQYF.